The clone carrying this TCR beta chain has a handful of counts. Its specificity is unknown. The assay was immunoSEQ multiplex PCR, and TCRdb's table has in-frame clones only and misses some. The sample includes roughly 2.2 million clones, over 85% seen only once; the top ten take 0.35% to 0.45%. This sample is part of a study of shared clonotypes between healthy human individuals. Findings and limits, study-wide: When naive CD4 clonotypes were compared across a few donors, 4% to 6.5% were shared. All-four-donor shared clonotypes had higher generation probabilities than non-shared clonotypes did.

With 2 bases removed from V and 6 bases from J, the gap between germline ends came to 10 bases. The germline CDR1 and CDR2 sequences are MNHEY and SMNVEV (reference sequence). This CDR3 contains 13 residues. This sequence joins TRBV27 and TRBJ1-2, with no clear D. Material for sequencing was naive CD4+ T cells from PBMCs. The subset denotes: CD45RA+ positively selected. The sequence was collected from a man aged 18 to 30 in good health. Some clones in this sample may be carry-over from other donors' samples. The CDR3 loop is CASSLNRADGYTF. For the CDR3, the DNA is TGTGCCAGCAGTTTAAATAGGGCCGATGGCTACACCTTC.